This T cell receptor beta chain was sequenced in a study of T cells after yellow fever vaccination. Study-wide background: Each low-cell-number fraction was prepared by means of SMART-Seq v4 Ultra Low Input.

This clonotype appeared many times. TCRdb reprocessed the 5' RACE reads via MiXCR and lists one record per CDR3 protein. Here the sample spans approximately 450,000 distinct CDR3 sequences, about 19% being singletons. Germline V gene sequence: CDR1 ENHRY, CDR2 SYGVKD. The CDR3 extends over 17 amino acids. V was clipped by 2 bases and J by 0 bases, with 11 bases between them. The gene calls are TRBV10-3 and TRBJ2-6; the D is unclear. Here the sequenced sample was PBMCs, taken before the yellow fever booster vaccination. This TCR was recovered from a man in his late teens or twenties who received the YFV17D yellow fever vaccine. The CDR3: CAISEIRRISGANVLTF. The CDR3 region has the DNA TGTGCCATCAGTGAGATTCGACGGATCTCTGGGGCCAACGTCCTGACTTTC.